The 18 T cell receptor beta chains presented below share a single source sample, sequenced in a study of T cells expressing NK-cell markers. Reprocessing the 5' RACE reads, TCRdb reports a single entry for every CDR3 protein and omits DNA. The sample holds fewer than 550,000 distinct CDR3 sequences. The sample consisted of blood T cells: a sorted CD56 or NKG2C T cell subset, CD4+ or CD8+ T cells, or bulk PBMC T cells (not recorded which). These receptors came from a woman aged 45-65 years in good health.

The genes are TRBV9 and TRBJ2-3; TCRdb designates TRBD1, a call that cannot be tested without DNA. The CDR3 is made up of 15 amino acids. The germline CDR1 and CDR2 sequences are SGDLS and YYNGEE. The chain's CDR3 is CASSLNPGVTDTQYF.

Here the CDR3 reads CASSPGPQNYEQYF. The chain recombines TRBV9 with TRBJ2-7; the TCRdb call, TRBD1, lacks DNA for checking. Germline assignment: CDR1 SGDLS and CDR2 YYNGEE. There are 14 residues in the CDR3. Supplemented by reference TRBV9 and TRBJ2-7, the full variable domain reads DSGVTQTPKHLITATGQRVTLRCSPRSGDLSVYWYQQSLDQGLQFLIQYYNGEERAKGNILERFSAQQFPDLHSELNLSSLELGDSALYFCASSPGPQNYEQYFGPGTRLTVT.

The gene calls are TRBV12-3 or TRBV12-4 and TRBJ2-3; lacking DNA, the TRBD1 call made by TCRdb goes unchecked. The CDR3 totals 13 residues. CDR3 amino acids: CGAGGGSTDTQYF.

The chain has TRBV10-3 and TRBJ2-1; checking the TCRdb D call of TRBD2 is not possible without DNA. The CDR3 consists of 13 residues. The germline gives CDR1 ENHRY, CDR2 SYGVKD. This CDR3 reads CAIEARGGLEQFF.

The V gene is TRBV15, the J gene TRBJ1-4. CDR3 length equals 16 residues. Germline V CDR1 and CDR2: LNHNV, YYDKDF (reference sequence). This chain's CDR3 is CATSRDRLKAFEKLFF.

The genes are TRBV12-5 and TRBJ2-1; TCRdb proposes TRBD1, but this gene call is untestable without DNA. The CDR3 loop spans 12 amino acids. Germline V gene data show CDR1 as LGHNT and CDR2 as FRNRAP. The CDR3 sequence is CASGPQGNEQFF.

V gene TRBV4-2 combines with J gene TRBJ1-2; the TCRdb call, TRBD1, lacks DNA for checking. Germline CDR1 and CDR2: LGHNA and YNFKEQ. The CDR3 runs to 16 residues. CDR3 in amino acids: CASSQEPGASNYGYTF.

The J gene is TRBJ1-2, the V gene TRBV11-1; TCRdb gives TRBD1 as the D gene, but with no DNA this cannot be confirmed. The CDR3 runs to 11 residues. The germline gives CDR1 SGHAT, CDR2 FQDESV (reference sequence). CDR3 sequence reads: CASRGVYGYTF.

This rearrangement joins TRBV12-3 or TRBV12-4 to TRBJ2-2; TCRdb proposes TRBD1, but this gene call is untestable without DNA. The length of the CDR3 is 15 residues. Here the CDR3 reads CASRYTGWRTGELFF.

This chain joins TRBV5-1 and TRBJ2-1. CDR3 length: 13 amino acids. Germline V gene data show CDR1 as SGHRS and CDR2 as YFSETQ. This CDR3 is CASSDLRNNEQFF.

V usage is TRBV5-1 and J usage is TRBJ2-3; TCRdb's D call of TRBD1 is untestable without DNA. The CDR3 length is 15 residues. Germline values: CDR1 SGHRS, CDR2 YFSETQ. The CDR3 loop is CASRVPVSSTDTQYF. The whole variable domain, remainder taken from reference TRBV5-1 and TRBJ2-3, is KAGVTQTPRYLIKTRGQQVTLSCSPISGHRSVSWYQQTPGQGLQFLFEYFSETQRNKGNFPGRFSGRQFSNSRSEMNVSTLELGDSALYLCASRVPVSSTDTQYFGPGTRLTVL.

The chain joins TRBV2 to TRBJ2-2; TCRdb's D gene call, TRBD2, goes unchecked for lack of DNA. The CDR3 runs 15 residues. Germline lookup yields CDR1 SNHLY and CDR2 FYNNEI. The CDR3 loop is CATSGGDRPTGELFF.

CDR3 loop: CASSQRRTDSYEQYF. The chain has TRBV7-9 and TRBJ2-7; no DNA is available, so the TRBD1 call from TCRdb remains unchecked. Per germline, CDR1 SEHNR and CDR2 FQNEAQ (reference sequence). The CDR3 is 15 amino acids.

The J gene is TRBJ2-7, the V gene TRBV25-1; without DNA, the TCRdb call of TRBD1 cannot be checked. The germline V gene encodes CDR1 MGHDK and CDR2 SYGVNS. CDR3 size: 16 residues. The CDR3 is CASSESGGVDIYEQYF.

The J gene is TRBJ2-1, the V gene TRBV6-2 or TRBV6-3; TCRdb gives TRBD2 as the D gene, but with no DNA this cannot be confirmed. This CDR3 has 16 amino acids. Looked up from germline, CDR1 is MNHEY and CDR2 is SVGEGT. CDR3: CASCAWRTQINNEQFF.

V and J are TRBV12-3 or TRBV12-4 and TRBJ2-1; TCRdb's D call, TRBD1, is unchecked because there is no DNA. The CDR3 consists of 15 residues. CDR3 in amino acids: CASSRRGRSYNEQFF.

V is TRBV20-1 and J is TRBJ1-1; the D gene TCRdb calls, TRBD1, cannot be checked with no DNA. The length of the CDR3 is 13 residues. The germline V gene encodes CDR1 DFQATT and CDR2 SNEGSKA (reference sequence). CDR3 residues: CSAEDNQNTEAFF.

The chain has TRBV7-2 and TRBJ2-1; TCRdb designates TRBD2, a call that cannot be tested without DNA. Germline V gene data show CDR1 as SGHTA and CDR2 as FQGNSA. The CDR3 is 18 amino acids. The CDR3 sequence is CASSSPRIREGLYNEQFF.